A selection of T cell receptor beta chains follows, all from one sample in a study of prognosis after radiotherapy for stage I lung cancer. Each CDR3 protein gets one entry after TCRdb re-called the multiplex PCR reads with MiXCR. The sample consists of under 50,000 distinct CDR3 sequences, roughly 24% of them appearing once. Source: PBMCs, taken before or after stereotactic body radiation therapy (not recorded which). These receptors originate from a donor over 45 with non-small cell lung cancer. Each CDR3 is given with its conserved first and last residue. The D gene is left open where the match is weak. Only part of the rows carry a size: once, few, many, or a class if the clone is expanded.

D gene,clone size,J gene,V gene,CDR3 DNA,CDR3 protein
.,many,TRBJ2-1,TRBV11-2,TGTGCCAGCAATGGGGGGGGGCTGGGAGTTGAGCAGTTCTTC,CASNGGGLGVEQFF
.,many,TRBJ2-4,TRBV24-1,TGTGCCACCAGTGATGTAGAGAGCATTCAGTACTTC,CATSDVESIQYF
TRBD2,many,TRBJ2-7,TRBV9,TGTGCCAGCGGGGGGCGGGGGGGATCGGGGGAGCAGTACTTC,CASGGRGGSGEQYF
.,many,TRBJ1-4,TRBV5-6,TGTGCCAGCAGCTTGGGGACTTATGAAAAACTGTTTTTT,CASSLGTYEKLFF
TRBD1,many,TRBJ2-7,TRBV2,TGTGCCAGCAGAACAGGGGGCTACGAGCAGTACTTC,CASRTGGYEQYF
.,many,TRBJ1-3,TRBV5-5,TGTGCCAGCAGCGGCGATGGGGCGAATTTCCCCGGAAACACCATATATTTT,CASSGDGANFPGNTIYF
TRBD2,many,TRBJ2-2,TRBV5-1,TGCGCCAGCACCCCGGGAGGCACGGACACCGGGGAGCTGTTTTTT,CASTPGGTDTGELFF
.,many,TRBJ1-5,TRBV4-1,TGCGCCAGCAGCCATCGCTCCGCAGGGAGGATTGAGGCCCAGCATTTT,CASSHRSAGRIEAQHF
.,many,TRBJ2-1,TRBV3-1,TGTGCCAGCAGCCAAGATCTTTCCGCGGACAATGAGCAGTTCTTC,CASSQDLSADNEQFF
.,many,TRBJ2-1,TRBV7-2,TGTGCCAGCAGCTTTTTCGGCCCGAATGAGCAGTTCTTC,CASSFFGPNEQFF
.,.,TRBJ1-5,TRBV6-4,TGTGCCAGCCACAGGGATTCGGGCAATCAACCCCAGAATTTT,CASHRDSGNQPQNF
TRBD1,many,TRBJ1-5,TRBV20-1,TGCAGTGCCTCTAAGGACCGGGACAGGGTGTATCAGCCCCAGCATTTT,CSASKDRDRVYQPQHF
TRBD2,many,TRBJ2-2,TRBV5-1,TGCGCCAGCAGCACAGGACTAGCGAGCACCGGGGAGCTGTTTTTT,CASSTGLASTGELFF
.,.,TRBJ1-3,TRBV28,TGTGCCTTCAGTTTATTGTTGGTGGCGGGGAGAAACACCATATATTTT,CAFSLLLVAGRNTIYF
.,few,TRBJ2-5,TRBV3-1,TGTGCCAGCAGCCAAGCGTCTGCAGGGTTAGAGACCCAGTACTTC,CASSQASAGLETQYF
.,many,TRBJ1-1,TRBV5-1,TGCGCCAGCAGCTTGGTTTGGGCAGCGGGCACTGAAGCTTTCTTT,CASSLVWAAGTEAFF
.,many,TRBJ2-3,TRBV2,TGTGCCAGCAGTGAAGATCGAGCGGCGGGACTGAAGGTGATGAGCACAGATACGCAGTATTTT,CASSEDRAAGLKVMSTDTQYF
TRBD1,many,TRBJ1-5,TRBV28,TGTGCCAGCAGCAATGAGGGACAGGGGGGCATGGGTCAGCCCCAGCATTTT,CASSNEGQGGMGQPQHF
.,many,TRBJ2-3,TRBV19,TGTGCCAGTGGACGAGGCTCCCATACGCAGTATTTT,CASGRGSHTQYF
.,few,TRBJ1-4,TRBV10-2,TGCGCCAGCCGGGGCGGCTTTAATGAAAAACTGTTTTTT,CASRGGFNEKLFF
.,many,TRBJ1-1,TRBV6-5,TGTGCCAGCAGTTACTCGTGGCAGCCCGACATGAACACTGAAGCTTTCTTT,CASSYSWQPDMNTEAFF
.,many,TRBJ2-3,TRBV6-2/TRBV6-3,TGTGCCAGCAGAAAAAGGGGTTTGGCGGGCACAGATACGCAGTATTTT,CASRKRGLAGTDTQYF
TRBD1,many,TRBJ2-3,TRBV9,TGTGCCAGCAGCAGACGCCGGGACAGGGGGGGCACAGATACGCAGTATTTT,CASSRRRDRGGTDTQYF
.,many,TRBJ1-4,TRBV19,TGTGCCAGTAGTATATTATTAGGGGAAAAACTGTTTTTT,CASSILLGEKLFF
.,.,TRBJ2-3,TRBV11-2,TGTGCCAGCAGCTTAGAGGGTGCAAATACGCAGTATTTT,CASSLEGANTQYF
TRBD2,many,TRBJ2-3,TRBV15,TGTGCCACCAGCCCTGGGGGGGCGGGAGGGCATTACTTCACGACAGATACGCAGTATTTT,CATSPGGAGGHYFTTDTQYF
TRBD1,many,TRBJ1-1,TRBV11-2,TGTGCCAGCACCCGGGTATCAGGGGGCCTCACTGAAGCTTTCTTT,CASTRVSGGLTEAFF
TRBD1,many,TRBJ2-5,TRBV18,TGTGCCAGCTCCCCAAACAGGGGGCTCGGGGAGACCCAGTACTTC,CASSPNRGLGETQYF
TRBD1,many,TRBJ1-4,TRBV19,TGTGCCAGTAGTGCTTGGGGACAGCATGAAAAACTGTTTTTT,CASSAWGQHEKLFF
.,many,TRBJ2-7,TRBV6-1,TGTGCCAGCAACGCCGGGGACTTGGTGTACGGGCAGTACTTC,CASNAGDLVYGQYF
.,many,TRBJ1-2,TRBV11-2,TGTGCCAGCAGCCTGGGGGGTGGCTACACCTTC,CASSLGGGYTF